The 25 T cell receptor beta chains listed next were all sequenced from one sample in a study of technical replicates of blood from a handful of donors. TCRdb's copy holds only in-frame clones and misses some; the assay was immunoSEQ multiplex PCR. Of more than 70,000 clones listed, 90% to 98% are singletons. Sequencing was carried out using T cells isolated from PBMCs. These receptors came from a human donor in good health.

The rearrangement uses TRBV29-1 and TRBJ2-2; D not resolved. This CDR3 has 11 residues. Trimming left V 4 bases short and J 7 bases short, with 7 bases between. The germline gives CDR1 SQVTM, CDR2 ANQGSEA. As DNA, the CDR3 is TGCAGCGTTGGACTGGGCGGGGAGCTGTTTTTT. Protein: CSVGLGGELFF.

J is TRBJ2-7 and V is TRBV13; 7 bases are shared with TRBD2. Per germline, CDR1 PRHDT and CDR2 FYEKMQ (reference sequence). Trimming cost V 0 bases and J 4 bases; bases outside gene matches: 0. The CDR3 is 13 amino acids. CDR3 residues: CASSLGGGYEQYF. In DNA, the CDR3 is TGTGCCAGCAGCTTAGGCGGGGGGTACGAGCAGTACTTC.

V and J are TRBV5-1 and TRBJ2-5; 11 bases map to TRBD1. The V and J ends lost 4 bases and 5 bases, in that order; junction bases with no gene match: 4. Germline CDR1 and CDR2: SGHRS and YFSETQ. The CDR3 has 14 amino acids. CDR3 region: CASSGTGGRETQYF. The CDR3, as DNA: TGCGCCAGCAGCGGGACAGGGGGTCGGGAGACCCAGTACTTC.

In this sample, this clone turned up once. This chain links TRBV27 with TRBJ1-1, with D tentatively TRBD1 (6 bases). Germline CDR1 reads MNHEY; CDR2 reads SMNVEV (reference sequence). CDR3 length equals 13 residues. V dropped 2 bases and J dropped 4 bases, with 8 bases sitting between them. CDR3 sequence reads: CASSLQGTTEAFF. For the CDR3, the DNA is TGTGCCAGCAGTTTACAGGGGACCACTGAAGCTTTCTTT.

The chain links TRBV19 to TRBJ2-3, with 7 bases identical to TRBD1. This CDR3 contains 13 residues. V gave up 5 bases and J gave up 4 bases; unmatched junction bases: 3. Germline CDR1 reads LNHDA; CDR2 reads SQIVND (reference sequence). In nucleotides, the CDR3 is TGTGCCAGTAGTTCAACAGGGGCAGATACGCAGTATTTT. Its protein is CASSSTGADTQYF.

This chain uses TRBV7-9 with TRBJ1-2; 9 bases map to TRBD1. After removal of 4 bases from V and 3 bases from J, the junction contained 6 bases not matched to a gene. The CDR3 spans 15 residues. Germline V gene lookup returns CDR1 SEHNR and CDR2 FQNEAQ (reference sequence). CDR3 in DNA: TGTGCCAGCAGCTACCGTAGGACAGGGGACTATGGCTACACCTTC. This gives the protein CASSYRRTGDYGYTF. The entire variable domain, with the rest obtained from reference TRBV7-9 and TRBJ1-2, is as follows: DTGVSQNPRHKITKRGQNVTFRCDPISEHNRLYWYRQTLGQGPEFLTYFQNEAQLEKSRLLSDRFSAERPKGSFSTLEIQRTEQGDSAMYLCASSYRRTGDYGYTFGSGTRLTVV.

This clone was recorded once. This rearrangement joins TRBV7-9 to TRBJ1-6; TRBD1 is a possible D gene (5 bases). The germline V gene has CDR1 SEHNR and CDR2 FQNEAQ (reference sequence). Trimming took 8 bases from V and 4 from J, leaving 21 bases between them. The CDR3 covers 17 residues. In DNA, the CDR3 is TGTGCCAGCGGGGAGGGCCAACTCGGGGGATATAATTCACCCCTCCACTTT. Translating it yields CASGEGQLGGYNSPLHF.

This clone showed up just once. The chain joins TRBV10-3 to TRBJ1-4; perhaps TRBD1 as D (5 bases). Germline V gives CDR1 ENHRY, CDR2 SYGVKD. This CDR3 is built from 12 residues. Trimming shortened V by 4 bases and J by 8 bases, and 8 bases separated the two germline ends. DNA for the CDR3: TGTGCCATCAGTGGGCAGGGAGAAAAACTGTTTTTT. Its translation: CAISGQGEKLFF.

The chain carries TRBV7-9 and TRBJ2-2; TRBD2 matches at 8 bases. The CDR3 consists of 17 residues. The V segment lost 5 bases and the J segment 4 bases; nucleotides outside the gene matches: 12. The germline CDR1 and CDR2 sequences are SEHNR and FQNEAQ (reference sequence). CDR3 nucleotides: TGTGCCAGCAGCCCCCGCCCCAGCGGGAGTACCACCGGGGAGCTGTTTTTT. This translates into CASSPRPSGSTTGELFF. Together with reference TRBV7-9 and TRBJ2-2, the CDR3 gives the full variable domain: DTGVSQNPRHKITKRGQNVTFRCDPISEHNRLYWYRQTLGQGPEFLTYFQNEAQLEKSRLLSDRFSAERPKGSFSTLEIQRTEQGDSAMYLCASSPRPSGSTTGELFFGEGSRLTVL.

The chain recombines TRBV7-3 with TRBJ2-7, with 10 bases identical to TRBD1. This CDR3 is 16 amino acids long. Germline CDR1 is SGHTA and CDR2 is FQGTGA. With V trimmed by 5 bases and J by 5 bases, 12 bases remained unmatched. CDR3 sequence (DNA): TGTGCCAGCAGCCAAGGACGTGGGACAGGGGCCAACGAGCAGTACTTC. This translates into CASSQGRGTGANEQYF.

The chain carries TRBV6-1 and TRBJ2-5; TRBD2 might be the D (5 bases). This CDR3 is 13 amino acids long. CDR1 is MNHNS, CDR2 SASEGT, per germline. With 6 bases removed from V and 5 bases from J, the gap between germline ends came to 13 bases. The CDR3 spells CASSPGVAETQYF. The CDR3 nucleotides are TGTGCCAGCAGCCCCGGGGTCGCGGAGACCCAGTACTTC.

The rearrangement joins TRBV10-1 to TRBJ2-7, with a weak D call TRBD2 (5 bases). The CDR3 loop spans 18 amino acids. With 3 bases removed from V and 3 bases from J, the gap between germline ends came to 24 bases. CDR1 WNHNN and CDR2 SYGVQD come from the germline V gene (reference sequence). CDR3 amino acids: CASSDSLAGAPGDYEQYF. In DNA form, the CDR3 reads TGCGCCAGCAGTGACTCTTTAGCTGGCGCGCCCGGGGACTACGAGCAGTACTTC.

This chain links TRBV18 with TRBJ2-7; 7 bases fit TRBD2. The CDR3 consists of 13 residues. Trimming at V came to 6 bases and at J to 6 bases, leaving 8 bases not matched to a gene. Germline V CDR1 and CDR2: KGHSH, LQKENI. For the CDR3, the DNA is TGTGCCAGCTCCCCCCTAGCGGAAGGCGAGCAGTACTTC. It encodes CASSPLAEGEQYF.

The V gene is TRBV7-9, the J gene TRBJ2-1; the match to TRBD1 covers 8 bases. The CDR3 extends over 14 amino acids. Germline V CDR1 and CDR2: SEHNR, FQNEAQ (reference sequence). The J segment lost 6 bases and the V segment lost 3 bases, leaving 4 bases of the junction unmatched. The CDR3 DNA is TGTGCCAGCAGCTTTGCAGGGGGCCGCAATGAGCAGTTCTTC. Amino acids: CASSFAGGRNEQFF.

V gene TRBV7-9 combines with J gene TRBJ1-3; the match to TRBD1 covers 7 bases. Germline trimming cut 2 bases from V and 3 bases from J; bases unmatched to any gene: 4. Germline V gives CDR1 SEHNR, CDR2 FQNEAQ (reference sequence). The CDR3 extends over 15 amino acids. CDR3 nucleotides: TGTGCCAGCAGCTTAAAGGGGGACAGTGGAAACACCATATATTTT. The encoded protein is CASSLKGDSGNTIYF.

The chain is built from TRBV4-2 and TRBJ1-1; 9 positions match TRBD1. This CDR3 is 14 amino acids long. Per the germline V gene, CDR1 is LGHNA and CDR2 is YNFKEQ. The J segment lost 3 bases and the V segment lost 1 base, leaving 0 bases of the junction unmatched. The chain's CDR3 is CASSQGTGDTEAFF. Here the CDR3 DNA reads TGTGCCAGCAGCCAAGGGACAGGGGACACTGAAGCTTTCTTT.

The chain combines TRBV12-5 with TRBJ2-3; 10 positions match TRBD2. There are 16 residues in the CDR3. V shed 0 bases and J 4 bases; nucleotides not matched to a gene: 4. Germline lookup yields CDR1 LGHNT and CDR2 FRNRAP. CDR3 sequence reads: CASGLVIAGGADTQYF. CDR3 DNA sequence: TGTGCTAGTGGTTTGGTAATAGCGGGGGGAGCAGATACGCAGTATTTT.

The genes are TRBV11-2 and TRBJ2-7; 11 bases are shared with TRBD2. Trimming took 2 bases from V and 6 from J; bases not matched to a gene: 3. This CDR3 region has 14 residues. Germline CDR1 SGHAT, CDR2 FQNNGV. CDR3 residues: CASSLLLAGAEQYF. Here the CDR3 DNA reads TGTGCCAGCAGCTTATTACTAGCGGGAGCCGAGCAGTACTTC.

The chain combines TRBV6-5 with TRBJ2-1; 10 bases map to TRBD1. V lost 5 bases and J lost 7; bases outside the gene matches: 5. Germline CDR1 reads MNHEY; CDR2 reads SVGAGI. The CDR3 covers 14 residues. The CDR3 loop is CASSTTGGKNEQFF. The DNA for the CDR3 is TGTGCCAGCAGTACGACAGGGGGCAAGAATGAGCAGTTCTTC.

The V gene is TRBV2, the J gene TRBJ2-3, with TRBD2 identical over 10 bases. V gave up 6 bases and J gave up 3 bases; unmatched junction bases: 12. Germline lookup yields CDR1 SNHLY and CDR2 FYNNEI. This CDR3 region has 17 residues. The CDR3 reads CASSLAGAPLRTDTQYF. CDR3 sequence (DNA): TGTGCCAGCAGCCTAGCGGGAGCCCCTTTGAGAACAGATACGCAGTATTTT.

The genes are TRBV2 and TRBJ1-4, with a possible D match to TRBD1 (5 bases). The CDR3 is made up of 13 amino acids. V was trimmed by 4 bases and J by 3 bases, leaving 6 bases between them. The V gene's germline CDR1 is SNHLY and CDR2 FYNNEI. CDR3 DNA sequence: TGTGCCAGCAGTGCAGGGCCTAATGAAAAACTGTTTTTT. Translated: CASSAGPNEKLFF.

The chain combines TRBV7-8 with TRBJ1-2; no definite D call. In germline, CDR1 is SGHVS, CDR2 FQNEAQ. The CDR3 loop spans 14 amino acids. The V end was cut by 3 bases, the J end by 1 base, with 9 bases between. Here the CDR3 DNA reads TGTGCCAGCAGCTTGGGGAGGAGTAACTATGGCTACACCTTC. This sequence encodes CASSLGRSNYGYTF.

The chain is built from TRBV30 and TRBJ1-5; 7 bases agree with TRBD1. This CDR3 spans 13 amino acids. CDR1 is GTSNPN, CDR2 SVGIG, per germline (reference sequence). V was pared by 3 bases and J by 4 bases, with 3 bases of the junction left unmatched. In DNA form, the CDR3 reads TGTGCCTGGAGCCGGGACAGAAATCAGCCCCAGCATTTT. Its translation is CAWSRDRNQPQHF.

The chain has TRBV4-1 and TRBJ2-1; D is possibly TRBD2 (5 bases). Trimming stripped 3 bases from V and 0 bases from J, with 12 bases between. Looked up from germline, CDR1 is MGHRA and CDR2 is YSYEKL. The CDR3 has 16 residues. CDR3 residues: CASSHPPGNSYNEQFF. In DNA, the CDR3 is TGCGCCAGCAGCCACCCTCCGGGGAACTCCTACAATGAGCAGTTCTTC.

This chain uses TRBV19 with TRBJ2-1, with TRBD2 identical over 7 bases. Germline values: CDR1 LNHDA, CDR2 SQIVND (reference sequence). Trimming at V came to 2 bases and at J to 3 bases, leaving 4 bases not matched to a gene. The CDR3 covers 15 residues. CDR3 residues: CASSISLAVYNEQFF. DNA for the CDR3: TGTGCCAGTAGTATATCCCTAGCGGTCTACAATGAGCAGTTCTTC.